This T cell receptor (beta chain) originates from a study of shared clonotypes between healthy human individuals. Study-level background: Each donor's CD8 memory used one plate, CD8 naive two, each CD4 subset three.

The length of the CDR3 is 15 residues. Germline V gene data show CDR1 as MGHRA and CDR2 as YSYEKL. The trim removed 4 bases at V and 5 bases at J, leaving 9 bases unmatched. Every donor, a Caucasian adult, lived in Nashville, Tennessee. Every subset had its genomic DNA shared out evenly among several immunoSEQ plates. Sorted-subset replicate PCRs used around 200 ng of genomic DNA. This amount corresponded to some 30,000 T cell genomes. The data were produced by immunoSEQ multiplex PCR, yet TCRdb's version contains in-frame clones alone and is incomplete. The sample includes over 300,000 clones, roughly 87% of them seen just once.

This clonotype originated in a man in his late teens or twenties in good health. The sequenced sample was memory CD8+ T cells sorted from blood. Subset reported: CD45RO+ cells pooled with CCR7-negative TemRA cells. The rearrangement uses TRBV4-1 and TRBJ2-5, with TRBD2 matching over 8 bases. CDR3 nucleotides: TGCGCCAGCAGCCTACTAGCGGTTGGGGGTGAGACCCAGTACTTC. It yields the protein CASSLLAVGGETQYF.